This is a list of T cell receptor beta chains from one sample in a study of shared clonotypes between healthy human individuals. The data were produced by immunoSEQ multiplex PCR, yet TCRdb's version contains in-frame clones alone and is incomplete. This table has 950,000 to 1,100,000 clones, 75% appearing once. Sequenced sample: memory CD4+ T cells sorted from blood. The receptors were sampled from a man aged 18 to 29 in good health. Both conserved end residues are part of each CDR3. Fields, in order: clone size, J gene, V gene, D gene, CDR3 DNA, CDR3 protein. D genes are given only for firm matches. Clone size is given for some rows only: seen once, a few or many times, or a class if the clone is expanded.

clone_size: many; j_call: TRBJ1-5; v_call: TRBV29-1; d_call: -; cdr3_nt: TGCAGCGTTGGGTCTAATAGCAATCAGCCCCAGCATTTT; cdr3_aa: CSVGSNSNQPQHF
clone_size: -; j_call: TRBJ1-6; v_call: TRBV18; d_call: -; cdr3_nt: TGTGCCAGCTCACCACCCAATTCACCCCTCCACTTT; cdr3_aa: CASSPPNSPLHF
clone_size: -; j_call: TRBJ2-7; v_call: TRBV7-2; d_call: TRBD1; cdr3_nt: TGTGCCAGCAGCCCGGGACAGGGGGCCCTCGAGCAGTACTTC; cdr3_aa: CASSPGQGALEQYF
clone_size: -; j_call: TRBJ2-2; v_call: TRBV2; d_call: TRBD2; cdr3_nt: TGTGCCAGCAGGACTAGCGGGAGTCGGGGCGGGGAGCTGTTTTTT; cdr3_aa: CASRTSGSRGGELFF
clone_size: many; j_call: TRBJ2-7; v_call: TRBV10-3; d_call: TRBD2; cdr3_nt: TGTGCCATCAGTGAGCCACTCGGGACTAGCGGACGATCCTACGAGCAGTACTTC; cdr3_aa: CAISEPLGTSGRSYEQYF
clone_size: -; j_call: TRBJ1-2; v_call: TRBV4-3; d_call: -; cdr3_nt: TGCGCCAGCAGCCAAGGAAGGGGCTACACCTTC; cdr3_aa: CASSQGRGYTF
clone_size: once; j_call: TRBJ2-5; v_call: TRBV7-7; d_call: -; cdr3_nt: TGTGCTAGCAGCTTAGGAGGGGGGCAGGAGACCCAGTACTTC; cdr3_aa: CASSLGGGQETQYF
clone_size: few; j_call: TRBJ1-3; v_call: TRBV6-1; d_call: -; cdr3_nt: TGTGCCAGCACCCGGGGACGGTCCTCTGGAAACACCATATATTTT; cdr3_aa: CASTRGRSSGNTIYF
clone_size: -; j_call: TRBJ1-2; v_call: TRBV14; d_call: TRBD1; cdr3_nt: TGTGCCAGCAGCCAACGGACAGGTTCTTTCGCTTGGGGCTACACCTTC; cdr3_aa: CASSQRTGSFAWGYTF
clone_size: -; j_call: TRBJ2-3; v_call: TRBV18; d_call: TRBD2; cdr3_nt: TGTGCCAGCTCACCCCTAGCGGGAGTAGATACGCAGTATTTT; cdr3_aa: CASSPLAGVDTQYF
clone_size: -; j_call: TRBJ2-3; v_call: TRBV7-9; d_call: -; cdr3_nt: TGTGCCAGCAGCCGACAGGGCACAGATACGCAGTATTTT; cdr3_aa: CASSRQGTDTQYF
clone_size: -; j_call: TRBJ2-7; v_call: TRBV29-1; d_call: TRBD1; cdr3_nt: TGCAGCGCCCTGGGACAGAGCTACGAGCAGTACTTC; cdr3_aa: CSALGQSYEQYF
clone_size: -; j_call: TRBJ2-2; v_call: TRBV6-5; d_call: TRBD2; cdr3_nt: TGTGCCAGCACCTCGACTAGCGGAAACACCGGGGAGCTGTTTTTT; cdr3_aa: CASTSTSGNTGELFF
clone_size: -; j_call: TRBJ1-2; v_call: TRBV30; d_call: -; cdr3_nt: TGTGCCTGGAGTGTAATAGGGGATCTTGGCTACACCTTC; cdr3_aa: CAWSVIGDLGYTF
clone_size: -; j_call: TRBJ1-4; v_call: TRBV10-2; d_call: -; cdr3_nt: TGCGCCAGCAGTGAGCAGGTCCTGGGAGAAAAACTGTTTTTT; cdr3_aa: CASSEQVLGEKLFF
clone_size: -; j_call: TRBJ2-3; v_call: TRBV7-9; d_call: -; cdr3_nt: TGTGCCAGCAGCTTAGCCGGGACAACTAGCACAGATACGCAGTATTTT; cdr3_aa: CASSLAGTTSTDTQYF
clone_size: -; j_call: TRBJ1-4; v_call: TRBV6-1; d_call: -; cdr3_nt: TGTGCCAGCAGTGAATTTCTAACTGGAGCCGGAGGAACTAATGAAAAACTGTTTTTT; cdr3_aa: CASSEFLTGAGGTNEKLFF
clone_size: -; j_call: TRBJ1-1; v_call: TRBV18; d_call: -; cdr3_nt: TGTGCCAGCTCAGAGGGAAGGAACACTGAAGCTTTCTTT; cdr3_aa: CASSEGRNTEAFF
clone_size: few; j_call: TRBJ1-3; v_call: TRBV28; d_call: -; cdr3_nt: TGTGCCAGCAGTTTTCGGGGAGGGGCTGGAAACACCATATATTTT; cdr3_aa: CASSFRGGAGNTIYF
clone_size: -; j_call: TRBJ1-2; v_call: TRBV29-1; d_call: TRBD1; cdr3_nt: TGCAGCGTTGGGGGACAGAGAATTTCTAACTATGGCTACACCTTC; cdr3_aa: CSVGGQRISNYGYTF
clone_size: -; j_call: TRBJ2-5; v_call: TRBV5-4; d_call: TRBD1; cdr3_nt: TGTGCCAGCAGCTTGGAGGGGACAGATAAAGAGACCCAGTACTTC; cdr3_aa: CASSLEGTDKETQYF
clone_size: -; j_call: TRBJ2-1; v_call: TRBV5-5; d_call: -; cdr3_nt: TGTGCCAGCAGCTTGAACGTCAATGAGCAGTTCTTC; cdr3_aa: CASSLNVNEQFF
clone_size: -; j_call: TRBJ1-2; v_call: TRBV5-6; d_call: -; cdr3_nt: TGTGCCAGCAAGAGCGTGGGCTATGGCTACACCTTC; cdr3_aa: CASKSVGYGYTF
clone_size: few; j_call: TRBJ1-6; v_call: TRBV28; d_call: -; cdr3_nt: TGTGCCAGCGTCTTTAGCTCCTATAATTCACCCCTCCACTTT; cdr3_aa: CASVFSSYNSPLHF
clone_size: -; j_call: TRBJ2-5; v_call: TRBV6-5; d_call: -; cdr3_nt: TGTGCCAGCACCCGACGGGAGACCCAGTACTTC; cdr3_aa: CASTRRETQYF
clone_size: -; j_call: TRBJ1-6; v_call: TRBV5-1; d_call: TRBD1; cdr3_nt: TGCGCCAGCAGCCTACAGGGGGCAGAATCACCCCTCCACTTT; cdr3_aa: CASSLQGAESPLHF
clone_size: -; j_call: TRBJ1-3; v_call: TRBV10-3; d_call: -; cdr3_nt: TGTGCCATACGGGGGGGAGGCTACTCTGGAAACACCATATATTTT; cdr3_aa: CAIRGGGYSGNTIYF
clone_size: -; j_call: TRBJ1-1; v_call: TRBV5-1; d_call: TRBD1; cdr3_nt: TGCGCCAGCAGCTTGTCTGTAAGTGGGACAGGGGCCACTGAAGCTTTCTTT; cdr3_aa: CASSLSVSGTGATEAFF
clone_size: -; j_call: TRBJ2-1; v_call: TRBV30; d_call: TRBD2; cdr3_nt: TGTGCCTGGAGCCTCGGGACTAGCGGGAGCAATGAGCAGTTCTTC; cdr3_aa: CAWSLGTSGSNEQFF
clone_size: -; j_call: TRBJ2-5; v_call: TRBV5-1; d_call: TRBD1; cdr3_nt: TGCGCCAGCAGCCCCGGGCAGGGGGCTAGGGAGACCCAGTACTTC; cdr3_aa: CASSPGQGARETQYF
clone_size: -; j_call: TRBJ2-7; v_call: TRBV30; d_call: TRBD1; cdr3_nt: TGTGCCTGGAGTCGCGGGACAGGGGTGGACGAGCAGTACTTC; cdr3_aa: CAWSRGTGVDEQYF
clone_size: -; j_call: TRBJ2-1; v_call: TRBV4-2; d_call: TRBD2; cdr3_nt: TGTGCCAGCAGCCTTACTAGCGAGAGCTCCTACAATGAGCAGTTCTTC; cdr3_aa: CASSLTSESSYNEQFF
clone_size: -; j_call: TRBJ2-1; v_call: TRBV7-2; d_call: -; cdr3_nt: TGTGCCAGCAGCTTTCCGCTAACTGAGCAGTTCTTC; cdr3_aa: CASSFPLTEQFF
clone_size: once; j_call: TRBJ2-5; v_call: TRBV5-1; d_call: -; cdr3_nt: TGCGCCAGCACTTGGCAGGAAGAGACCCAGTACTTC; cdr3_aa: CASTWQEETQYF
clone_size: -; j_call: TRBJ1-1; v_call: TRBV6-5; d_call: -; cdr3_nt: TGTGCCAGCAGCCCCAGCAGGGGAGGGACTGAAGCTTTCTTT; cdr3_aa: CASSPSRGGTEAFF
clone_size: -; j_call: TRBJ2-7; v_call: TRBV6-1; d_call: TRBD1; cdr3_nt: TGTGCCAGCAGTGAAGTCGGGACAGGGTCCTACGAGCAGTACTTC; cdr3_aa: CASSEVGTGSYEQYF
clone_size: -; j_call: TRBJ1-4; v_call: TRBV28; d_call: -; cdr3_nt: TGTGCCAGCAGTTCCCAATGGGCCTCCGGGGCTAATGAAAAACTGTTTTTT; cdr3_aa: CASSSQWASGANEKLFF
clone_size: -; j_call: TRBJ2-3; v_call: TRBV6-5; d_call: TRBD2; cdr3_nt: TGTGCCAGCAGTTCCCCCGGGACTAGCGGTCACACGCAGTATTTT; cdr3_aa: CASSSPGTSGHTQYF
clone_size: -; j_call: TRBJ1-6; v_call: TRBV19; d_call: -; cdr3_nt: TGTGCCAGTAGGAGGACAGCGAGCTCCTATAATTCACCCCTCCACTTT; cdr3_aa: CASRRTASSYNSPLHF
clone_size: once; j_call: TRBJ2-5; v_call: TRBV10-3; d_call: TRBD1; cdr3_nt: TGTGCCATCAGAAGACAGGGGCAAGAGACCCAGTACTTC; cdr3_aa: CAIRRQGQETQYF
clone_size: -; j_call: TRBJ1-1; v_call: TRBV5-6; d_call: -; cdr3_nt: TGTGCCAGCAGCCTGAGAACGGCCTCCTTAGGGGAAGCTTTCTTT; cdr3_aa: CASSLRTASLGEAFF
clone_size: -; j_call: TRBJ2-5; v_call: TRBV7-9; d_call: -; cdr3_nt: TGTGCCAGCAGCTTAGCCGGTCCGGAGACCCAGTACTTC; cdr3_aa: CASSLAGPETQYF